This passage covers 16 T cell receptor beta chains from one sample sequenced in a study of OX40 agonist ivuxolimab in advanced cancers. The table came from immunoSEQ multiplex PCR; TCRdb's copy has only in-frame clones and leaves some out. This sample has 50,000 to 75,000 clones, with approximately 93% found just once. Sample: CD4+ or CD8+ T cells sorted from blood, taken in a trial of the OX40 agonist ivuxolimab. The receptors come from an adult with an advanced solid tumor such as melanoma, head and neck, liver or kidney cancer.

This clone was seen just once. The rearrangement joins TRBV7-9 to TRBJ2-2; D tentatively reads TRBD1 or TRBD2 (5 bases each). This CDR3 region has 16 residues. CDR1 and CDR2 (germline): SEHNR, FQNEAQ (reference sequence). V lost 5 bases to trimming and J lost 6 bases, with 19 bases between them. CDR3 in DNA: TGTGCCAGCAGCCGGCTCCTAGTGATGGGGGCCGGGGAGCTGTTTTTT. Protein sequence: CASSRLLVMGAGELFF.

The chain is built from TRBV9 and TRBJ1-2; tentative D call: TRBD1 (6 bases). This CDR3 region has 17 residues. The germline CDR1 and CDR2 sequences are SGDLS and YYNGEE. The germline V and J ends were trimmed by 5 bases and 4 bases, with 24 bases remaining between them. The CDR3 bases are TGTGCCAGCAGTGAAGGGGGTGGGGCCTCTGGGGTCTATGGCTACACCTTC. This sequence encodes CASSEGGGASGVYGYTF.

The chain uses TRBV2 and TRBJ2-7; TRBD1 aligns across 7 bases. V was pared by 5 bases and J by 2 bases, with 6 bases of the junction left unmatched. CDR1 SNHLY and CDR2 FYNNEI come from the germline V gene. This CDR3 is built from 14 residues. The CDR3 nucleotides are TGTGCCAGCAGTCCCCCGGGACAGACCTACGAGCAGTACTTC. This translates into CASSPPGQTYEQYF.

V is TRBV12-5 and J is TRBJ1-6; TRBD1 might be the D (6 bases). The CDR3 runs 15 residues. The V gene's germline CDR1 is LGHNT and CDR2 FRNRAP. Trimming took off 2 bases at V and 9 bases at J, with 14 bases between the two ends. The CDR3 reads CASGLPPQGSSPLHF. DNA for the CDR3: TGTGCTAGTGGTTTGCCCCCGCAGGGGAGTTCACCCCTCCACTTT.

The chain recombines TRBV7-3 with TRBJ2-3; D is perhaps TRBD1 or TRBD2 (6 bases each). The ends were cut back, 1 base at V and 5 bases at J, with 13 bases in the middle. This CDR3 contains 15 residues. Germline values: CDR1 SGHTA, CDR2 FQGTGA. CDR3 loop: CASSLMTGALDTQYF. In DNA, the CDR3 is TGTGCCAGCAGCTTAATGACGGGGGCCTTAGATACGCAGTATTTT.

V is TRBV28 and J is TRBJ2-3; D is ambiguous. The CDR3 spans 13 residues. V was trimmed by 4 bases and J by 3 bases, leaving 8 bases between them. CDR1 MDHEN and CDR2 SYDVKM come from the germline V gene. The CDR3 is CASSSAGTDTQYF. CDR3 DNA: TGTGCCAGCAGTTCTGCCGGGACAGATACGCAGTATTTT. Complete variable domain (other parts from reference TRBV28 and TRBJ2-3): DVKVTQSSRYLVKRTGEKVFLECVQDMDHENMFWYRQDPGLGLRLIYFSYDVKMKEKGDIPEGYSVSREKKERFSLILESASTNQTSMYLCASSSAGTDTQYFGPGTRLTVL.

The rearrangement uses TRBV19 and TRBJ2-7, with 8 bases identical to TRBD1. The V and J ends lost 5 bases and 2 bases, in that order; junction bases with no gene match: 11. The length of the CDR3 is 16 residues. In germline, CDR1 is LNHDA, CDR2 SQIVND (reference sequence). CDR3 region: CASSPGTGQGTYEQYF. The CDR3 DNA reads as TGTGCCAGTAGTCCCGGGACCGGACAGGGTACCTACGAGCAGTACTTC.

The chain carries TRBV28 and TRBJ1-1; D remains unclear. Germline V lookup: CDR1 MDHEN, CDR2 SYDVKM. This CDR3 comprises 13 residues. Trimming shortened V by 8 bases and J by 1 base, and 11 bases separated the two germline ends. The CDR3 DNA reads TGTGCCAGCTGGGTTGGCCAGAACACTGAAGCTTTCTTT. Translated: CASWVGQNTEAFF.

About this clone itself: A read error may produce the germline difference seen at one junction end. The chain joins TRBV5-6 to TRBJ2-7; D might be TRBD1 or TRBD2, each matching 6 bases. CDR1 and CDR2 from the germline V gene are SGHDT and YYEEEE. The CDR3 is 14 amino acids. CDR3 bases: TGTGCCAGCAGCTCGGGCGGGACAACCTACGGGCAGTACTTC. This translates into CASSSGGTTYGQYF.

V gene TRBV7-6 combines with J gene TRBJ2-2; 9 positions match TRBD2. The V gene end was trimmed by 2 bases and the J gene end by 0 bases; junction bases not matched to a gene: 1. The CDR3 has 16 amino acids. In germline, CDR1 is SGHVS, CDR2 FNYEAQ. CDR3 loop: CASSLLAGPNTGELFF. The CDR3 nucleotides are TGTGCCAGCAGCTTACTAGCGGGGCCGAACACCGGGGAGCTGTTTTTT.

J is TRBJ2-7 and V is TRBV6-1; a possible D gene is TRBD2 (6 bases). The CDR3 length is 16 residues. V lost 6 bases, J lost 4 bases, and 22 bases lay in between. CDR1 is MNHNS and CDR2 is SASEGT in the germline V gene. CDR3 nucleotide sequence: TGTGCCAGCAGGGAATGGAATACTGGCGCGGGATACGAGCAGTACTTC. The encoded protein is CASREWNTGAGYEQYF.

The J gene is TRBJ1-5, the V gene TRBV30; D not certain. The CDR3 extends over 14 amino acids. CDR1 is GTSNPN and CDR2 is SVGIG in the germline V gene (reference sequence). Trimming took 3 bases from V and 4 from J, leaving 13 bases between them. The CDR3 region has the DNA TGTGCCTGGAGAGATTCTGGAGGGAATCAGCCCCAGCATTTT. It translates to CAWRDSGGNQPQHF.

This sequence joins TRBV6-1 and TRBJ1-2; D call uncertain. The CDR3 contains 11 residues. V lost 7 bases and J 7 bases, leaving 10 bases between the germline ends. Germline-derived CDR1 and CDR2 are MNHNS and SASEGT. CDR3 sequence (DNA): TGTGCCAGCATGGTGTTAGGTGGCTACACCTTC. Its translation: CASMVLGGYTF.

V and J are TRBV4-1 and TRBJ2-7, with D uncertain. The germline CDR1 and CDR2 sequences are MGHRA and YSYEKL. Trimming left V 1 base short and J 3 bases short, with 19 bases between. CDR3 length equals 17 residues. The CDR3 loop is CASSQALTSPPLYEQYF. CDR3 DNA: TGCGCCAGCAGCCAAGCCCTGACTTCTCCCCCCCTCTACGAGCAGTACTTC.

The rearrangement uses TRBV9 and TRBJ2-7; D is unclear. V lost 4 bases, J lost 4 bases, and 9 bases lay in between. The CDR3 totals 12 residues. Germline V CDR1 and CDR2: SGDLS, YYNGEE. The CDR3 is CASSNNQYEQYF. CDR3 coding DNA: TGTGCCAGCAGCAACAACCAGTACGAGCAGTACTTC.

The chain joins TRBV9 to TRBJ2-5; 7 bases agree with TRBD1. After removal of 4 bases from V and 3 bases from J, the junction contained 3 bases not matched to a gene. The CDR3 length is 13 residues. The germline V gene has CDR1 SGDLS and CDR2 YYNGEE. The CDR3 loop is CASSLDREETQYF. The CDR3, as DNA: TGTGCCAGCAGCCTCGACAGGGAAGAGACCCAGTACTTC. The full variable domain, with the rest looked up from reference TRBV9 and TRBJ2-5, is DSGVTQTPKHLITATGQRVTLRCSPRSGDLSVYWYQQSLDQGLQFLIQYYNGEERAKGNILERFSAQQFPDLHSELNLSSLELGDSALYFCASSLDREETQYFGPGTRLLVL.